The next 19 T cell receptor beta chains were all read from a single sample in a study of shared clonotypes between healthy human individuals. Measured with immunoSEQ multiplex PCR; TCRdb has only the in-frame clones, and not every one. The table has some 2,000,000 clones, roughly 96% seen once. Sequenced: naive CD4+ T cells sorted from blood. Noted subset: CD45RA+ positively selected. The receptor set was obtained from a man younger than 30 in good health.

The chain has TRBV6-1 and TRBJ1-4; 7 nucleotides align to TRBD1. From germline, CDR1 is MNHNS and CDR2 SASEGT. CDR3 length equals 14 residues. V lost 3 bases to trimming and J lost 8 bases; unmatched junction nucleotides: 6. The chain's CDR3 is CASSETGRYEKLFF. The CDR3, as DNA: TGTGCCAGCAGTGAGACAGGGCGGTACGAAAAACTGTTTTTT.

In nucleotides, the CDR3 is TGTGCCAGCAGTGCCCTCGGACAGGGGGAGCGCAATGAGCAGTTCTTC. Its protein product is CASSALGQGERNEQFF. The chain couples TRBV28 to TRBJ2-1; 10 bases line up with TRBD1. Germline V gene lookup returns CDR1 MDHEN and CDR2 SYDVKM. V lost 5 bases and J lost 6; bases outside the gene matches: 10. The CDR3 has 16 residues.

The chain carries TRBV5-6 and TRBJ2-5; D is tentatively TRBD1 or TRBD2 (5 bases each). V was trimmed by 4 bases and J by 5 bases, leaving 15 bases between them. CDR3 length equals 14 residues. CDR1 SGHDT and CDR2 YYEEEE come from the germline V gene. Here the CDR3 reads CASSPPGPLETQYF. Here the CDR3 DNA reads TGTGCCAGCAGCCCACCGGGACCCCTGGAGACCCAGTACTTC.

The chain recombines TRBV15 with TRBJ1-3; no firm D call. V dropped 0 bases and J dropped 3 bases, with 12 bases sitting between them. This CDR3 has 16 residues. Germline V CDR1 and CDR2: LNHNV, YYDKDF (reference sequence). CDR3 in amino acids: CATSRDRVRGGNTIYF. For the CDR3, the DNA is TGTGCCACCAGCAGAGATCGGGTGCGGGGTGGAAACACCATATATTTT.

This chain links TRBV7-2 with TRBJ2-1; no firm D call. The V and J ends lost 2 bases and 0 bases respectively, with 8 bases between them. The CDR3 is 15 amino acids. The V gene's germline CDR1 is SGHTA and CDR2 FQGNSA. CDR3 protein: CASSLRPSSYNEQFF. The CDR3, as DNA: TGTGCCAGCAGCTTAAGGCCTAGCTCCTACAATGAGCAGTTCTTC.

This chain joins TRBV2 and TRBJ2-4, with TRBD1 matching over 9 bases. Germline V lookup: CDR1 SNHLY, CDR2 FYNNEI. This CDR3 is built from 14 residues. Trimming removed 3 bases from V and 7 bases from J; junction bases left unmatched: 4. As DNA, the CDR3 is TGTGCCAGCAGTGACCGGACAGGGGCGAACATTCAGTACTTC. The encoded protein is CASSDRTGANIQYF.

The V and J genes are TRBV9 and TRBJ1-6, with 8 bases identical to TRBD1. This CDR3 region has 14 residues. Germline values: CDR1 SGDLS, CDR2 YYNGEE. The junction had 4 bases not matched to a gene; V was cut back by 4 bases and J by 7 bases. The CDR3, as DNA: TGTGCCAGCAGCACGGGACAGGCAAATTCACCCCTCCACTTT. It yields the protein CASSTGQANSPLHF.

The chain uses TRBV2 and TRBJ2-1; 9 bases map to TRBD1. The CDR3 spans 14 residues. The V and J ends lost 10 bases and 7 bases, in that order; junction bases with no gene match: 11. Germline V gene sequence: CDR1 SNHLY, CDR2 FYNNEI. CDR3 coding DNA: TGTGCCACCACAACCGGGACAGGGAGAAATGAGCAGTTCTTC. This codes for CATTTGTGRNEQFF.

The rearrangement links TRBV7-6 to TRBJ2-7; 8 nucleotides match TRBD2. The V gene's germline CDR1 is SGHVS and CDR2 FNYEAQ. V lost 3 bases and J lost 1; bases outside the gene matches: 17. The CDR3 extends over 19 amino acids. This CDR3 reads CASSFGSHSRAGASYEQYF. CDR3 DNA: TGTGCCAGCAGCTTTGGTTCGCACTCCCGAGCGGGGGCGTCCTACGAGCAGTACTTC.

The rearrangement uses TRBV18 and TRBJ2-2; D unclear. The germline CDR1 and CDR2 sequences are KGHSH and LQKENI. The CDR3 length is 13 residues. Trimming shortened V by 5 bases and J by 4 bases, and 8 bases separated the two germline ends. The CDR3 DNA reads TGTGCCAGCTCATCGTCCCGCACCGGGGAGCTGTTTTTT. It yields the protein CASSSSRTGELFF.

This CDR3 reads CASSLTIDYEQYF. The CDR3 region has the DNA TGTGCCAGCAGCTTAACGATCGACTACGAGCAGTACTTC. The rearrangement joins TRBV7-8 to TRBJ2-7, with D unclear. This CDR3 has 13 amino acids. V was clipped by 2 bases and J by 3 bases, with 8 bases between them. Germline CDR1 SGHVS, CDR2 FQNEAQ.

The CDR3 bases are TGTGCTAGTGGTCCCCGGGCCGAGGGACTGAATGAGCAGTTCTTC. Residues: CASGPRAEGLNEQFF. V gene TRBV12-5 combines with J gene TRBJ2-1; possible D gene TRBD2, 6 bases. This CDR3 region has 15 residues. Germline V gene data show CDR1 as LGHNT and CDR2 as FRNRAP. Trimming removed 5 bases from V and 7 bases from J, with 18 bases in between.

About this clone itself: Other DNA sequences in this specimen translate into the identical CDR3. The chain combines TRBV27 with TRBJ1-2; D unresolved. This CDR3 spans 13 amino acids. Trimming took 3 bases from V and 2 from J, leaving 7 bases between them. CDR1 and CDR2 (germline): MNHEY, SMNVEV (reference sequence). The CDR3 here is CASSFGRNYGYTF. The CDR3 coding sequence is TGTGCCAGCAGTTTTGGCAGAAACTATGGCTACACCTTC.

This clone appeared once. J is TRBJ1-1 and V is TRBV5-1; 11 bases are a match to TRBD1. V lost 4 bases, J lost 7 bases, and 6 bases stayed unmatched. This CDR3 has 14 residues. The germline V gene encodes CDR1 SGHRS and CDR2 YFSETQ. CDR3 sequence: CASSPGQGAVEAFF. The CDR3 coding sequence is TGCGCCAGCAGCCCCGGACAGGGGGCTGTTGAAGCTTTCTTT.

The chain couples TRBV6-1 to TRBJ2-3; D possibly corresponds to TRBD1 (5 bases). Looked up from germline, CDR1 is MNHNS and CDR2 is SASEGT. The CDR3 has 15 amino acids. V gave up 2 bases and J gave up 0 bases, with 9 bases separating them. The CDR3 DNA sequence: TGTGCCAGCAGTGAAAGACAGAGAAGCACAGATACGCAGTATTTT. It yields the protein CASSERQRSTDTQYF.

This clone was found once. The V and J genes are TRBV15 and TRBJ2-5; no clear D. V was clipped by 0 bases and J by 9 bases, with 11 bases between them. The CDR3 extends over 13 amino acids. Per the germline V gene, CDR1 is LNHNV and CDR2 is YYDKDF (reference sequence). The DNA for the CDR3 is TGTGCCACCAGCAGAGATCCCCTGAGGTCCCAGTACTTC. This translates into CATSRDPLRSQYF.

This chain uses TRBV7-9 with TRBJ2-3; TRBD2 might be the D (6 bases). Trimming stripped 4 bases from V and 0 bases from J, with 11 bases between. CDR1 and CDR2 (germline): SEHNR, FQNEAQ (reference sequence). The CDR3 totals 15 residues. This CDR3 reads CASSYGLPSTDTQYF. The CDR3 DNA is TGTGCCAGCAGCTACGGACTACCGAGCACAGATACGCAGTATTTT.

This sequence joins TRBV6-5 and TRBJ1-3; D unclear. Germline assignment: CDR1 MNHEY and CDR2 SVGAGI. The CDR3 contains 11 residues. Trimming took 8 bases from V and 0 from J, leaving 2 bases between them. The DNA for the CDR3 is TGTGCCAGCGCCTCTGGAAACACCATATATTTT. This translates into CASASGNTIYF.

Turning to this clone: The sample holds other DNA sequences that translate to the same CDR3. The chain links TRBV18 to TRBJ1-1; D is perhaps TRBD1 (6 bases). V gave up 3 bases and J gave up 2 bases, with 10 bases separating them. Per germline, CDR1 KGHSH and CDR2 LQKENI. The CDR3 runs to 14 residues. The CDR3 nucleotides read TGTGCCAGCTCACCGGGGGCGACTAACACTGAAGCTTTCTTT. Amino acid sequence: CASSPGATNTEAFF. The complete variable domain, with remaining parts taken from reference TRBV18 and TRBJ1-1, reads NAGVMQNPRHLVRRRGQEARLRCSPMKGHSHVYWYRQLPEEGLKFMVYLQKENIIDESGMPKERFSAEFPKEGPSILRIQQVVRGDSAAYFCASSPGATNTEAFFGQGTRLTVV.